These 27 T cell receptor beta chains were all obtained from the same sample, sequenced in a study of blood T cell repertoires in COVID-19. This table comes from immunoSEQ multiplex PCR, and its TCRdb copy is limited to in-frame clones, with some not included. The sample carries 93,000 or so clones, over 65% recorded once. Specimen: peripheral blood. The source of these receptors is a human donor in a cohort sampled during active COVID-19.

The chain uses TRBV24-1 and TRBJ2-1; 7 bases align to TRBD2. From germline, CDR1 is KGHDR and CDR2 SFDVKD. V was pared by 10 bases and J by 1 base, with 6 bases of the junction left unmatched. CDR3 length equals 14 residues. CDR3 sequence (DNA): TGTGCCACAAGTCTGGGGGGGTCCTACAATGAGCAGTTCTTC. It yields the protein CATSLGGSYNEQFF.

This clone was observed a few times. CDR3 in DNA: TGTGCCAGCAGCTCCCGAGTCGGCAGGGGGAATCAGCCCCAGCATTTT. Amino acid sequence: CASSSRVGRGNQPQHF. The chain recombines TRBV5-5 with TRBJ1-5, with 7 bases lining up with TRBD1. Germline-derived CDR1 and CDR2 are SGHKS and YYEKEE (reference sequence). The V segment lost 3 bases and the J segment 4 bases; nucleotides outside the gene matches: 10. This CDR3 is 16 amino acids long.

This chain joins TRBV19 and TRBJ2-1; perhaps TRBD2 as D (6 bases). The CDR3 totals 16 residues. The germline gives CDR1 LNHDA, CDR2 SQIVND (reference sequence). Trimming pared 4 bases from V and 9 bases from J, leaving 22 bases between. The CDR3 nucleotides are TGTGCCAGTAGTAGTGCCCCGAGTTGGGGGGTTATTGAGCAGTTCTTC. It is translated as CASSSAPSWGVIEQFF.

The J gene is TRBJ2-1, the V gene TRBV4-3; possible D gene TRBD2, 6 bases. This CDR3 region has 14 residues. V lost 4 bases and J 5 bases, leaving 12 bases between the germline ends. The germline V gene encodes CDR1 LGHNA and CDR2 YSLEER. The chain's CDR3 is CASSPLANDNEQFF. The CDR3 region has the DNA TGCGCCAGCAGCCCACTAGCAAATGACAATGAGCAGTTCTTC.

A few counts support this clone. The chain joins TRBV6-5 to TRBJ1-3; D is possibly TRBD1 (6 bases). The CDR3 runs to 15 residues. Germline assignment: CDR1 MNHEY and CDR2 SVGAGI. V was trimmed by 7 bases and J by 0 bases, leaving 13 bases between them. CDR3 bases: TGTGCCAGCACCGGACAGCAGGACTCTGGAAACACCATATATTTT. The encoded protein is CASTGQQDSGNTIYF.

The CDR3 bases are TGTGCCAGCAGCCAGGGGGGGCTAGCGGGGTTTGCCGGGGAGCTGTTTTTT. Its translation is CASSQGGLAGFAGELFF. This rearrangement joins TRBV7-2 to TRBJ2-2; 9 positions match TRBD2. The CDR3 is made up of 17 amino acids. Germline-derived CDR1 and CDR2 are SGHTA and FQGNSA. After removal of 5 bases from V and 6 bases from J, the junction contained 13 bases not matched to a gene.

The chain employs TRBV11-3 and TRBJ2-1, with D possibly being TRBD2 (7 bases). Germline values: CDR1 SGHNT, CDR2 YENEEA. Trimming took 0 bases from V and 6 from J, leaving 12 bases between them. The CDR3 covers 15 residues. This chain's CDR3 is CASSLDWGGSNEQFF. In DNA form, the CDR3 reads TGTGCCAGCAGCTTAGATTGGGGGGGCTCCAATGAGCAGTTCTTC.

J is TRBJ2-7 and V is TRBV30, with TRBD1 matching 7 bases. Germline CDR1 GTSNPN, CDR2 SVGIG (reference sequence). The CDR3 extends over 15 amino acids. Trimming at V came to 3 bases and at J to 6 bases, leaving 14 bases not matched to a gene. CDR3: CAWSRGQVLTGEQYF. The CDR3 region has the DNA TGTGCCTGGAGCCGAGGACAGGTTCTAACGGGCGAGCAGTACTTC.

The chain couples TRBV10-2 to TRBJ2-7; TRBD1 matches at 9 bases. This CDR3 comprises 13 residues. The ends lost 10 bases at V and 2 bases at J; junction bases unmatched: 6. Germline CDR1 and CDR2: WSHSY and SAAADI. The CDR3 coding sequence is TGCGCCACCCGAACAGGGGGCCCCTACGAGCAGTACTTC. Amino acid sequence: CATRTGGPYEQYF.

The rearrangement uses TRBV19 and TRBJ1-2; a weak D match, TRBD1 (6 bases). Trimming removed 8 bases from V and 2 bases from J, with 18 bases in between. In germline, CDR1 is LNHDA, CDR2 SQIVND (reference sequence). This CDR3 spans 15 amino acids. DNA of the CDR3: TGTGCCAGTCGACGGACAGTGGACCTCAACTATGGCTACACCTTC. Translated, it gives CASRRTVDLNYGYTF.

This clone has a single count. This CDR3 is CASSEYPGGSYNEQFF. The CDR3 nucleotides read TGTGCCAGCAGTGAATATCCGGGGGGCAGCTACAATGAGCAGTTCTTC. This chain connects TRBV25-1 to TRBJ2-1; a possible D gene is TRBD2 (7 bases). V was shortened by 0 bases and J by 3 bases, with 12 bases between the two germline ends. The CDR3 spans 16 residues. Germline assignment: CDR1 MGHDK and CDR2 SYGVNS.

This clone appeared a single time. The chain employs TRBV3-1 (or the pseudogene TRBV3-2) and TRBJ2-2; 9 bases line up with TRBD1. Germline-derived CDR1 and CDR2 are LGHDT and YNNKEL (reference sequence). The V and J ends lost 3 bases and 3 bases, in that order; junction bases with no gene match: 5. The CDR3 extends over 16 amino acids. In nucleotides, the CDR3 is TGTGCCAGCAGCCATGGGACAGGGTCGGACACCGGGGAGCTGTTTTTT. This encodes CASSHGTGSDTGELFF.

This clone was detected a few times. This chain connects TRBV7-3 to TRBJ1-2; D unclear. The germline V and J ends were trimmed by 6 bases and 4 bases, with 21 bases remaining between them. The CDR3 covers 16 residues. The V gene's germline CDR1 is SGHTA and CDR2 FQGTGA. The CDR3 DNA follows: TGTGCCAGCAGTCACGTAGGAGGCGGGCCAGTCTATGGCTACACCTTC. This codes for CASSHVGGGPVYGYTF. Filled out from reference TRBV7-3 and TRBJ1-2, the complete variable domain reads GAGVSQTPSNKVTEKGKYVELRCDPISGHTALYWYRQSLGQGPEFLIYFQGTGAADDSGLPNDRFFAVRPEGSVSTLKIQRTERGDSAVYLCASSHVGGGPVYGYTFGSGTRLTVV.

This clone was seen just once. The CDR3 loop reads CASISGQASTDTQYF. The CDR3 DNA reads as TGTGCCAGCATTTCGGGACAGGCCAGCACAGATACGCAGTATTTT. This chain uses TRBV6-5 with TRBJ2-3; TRBD1 matches 8 bases. Germline CDR1 reads MNHEY; CDR2 reads SVGAGI. The CDR3 is made up of 15 amino acids. V lost 7 bases to trimming and J lost 0 bases; unmatched junction nucleotides: 6.

V and J are TRBV30 and TRBJ1-6, with 9 bases matching TRBD1. Germline loops: CDR1 GTSNPN, CDR2 SVGIG (reference sequence). The CDR3 is 16 amino acids. V was pared by 5 bases and J by 8 bases, with 13 bases of the junction left unmatched. The CDR3 nucleotides read TGTGCCTGGCGCCGGACCTGGGGGGACAGGGATTCACCCCTCCACTTT. Its translation: CAWRRTWGDRDSPLHF. Drawing the rest from reference TRBV30 and TRBJ1-6, the complete variable domain is SQTIHQWPATLVQPVGSPLSLECTVEGTSNPNLYWYRQAAGRGLQLLFYSVGIGQISSEVPQNLSASRPQDRQFILSSKKLLLSDSGFYLCAWRRTWGDRDSPLHFGNGTRLTVT.

The chain uses TRBV7-3 and TRBJ2-1; TRBD2 matches at 7 bases. V shed 5 bases, J shed 6 bases, and the junction held 13 bases outside the gene matches. This CDR3 is 16 amino acids long. Germline assignment: CDR1 SGHTA and CDR2 FQGTGA. CDR3 nucleotides: TGTGCCAGCAGCCCACTTTCGTGGGGGGGAAGCAATGAGCAGTTCTTC. Its protein product is CASSPLSWGGSNEQFF.

A single count supports this clone. J is TRBJ2-1 and V is TRBV4-2; TRBD2 matches at 8 bases. Per germline, CDR1 LGHNA and CDR2 YNFKEQ. Trimming at V came to 0 bases and at J to 6 bases, leaving 4 bases not matched to a gene. CDR3 length equals 15 residues. CDR3 in amino acids: CASSQERGDFNEQFF. CDR3 DNA: TGTGCCAGCAGCCAAGAGCGGGGGGACTTCAATGAGCAGTTCTTC.

This sequence joins TRBV19 and TRBJ1-1; D gene ambiguous. V dropped 4 bases and J dropped 0 bases, with 18 bases sitting between them. The CDR3 has 17 amino acids. Per the germline V gene, CDR1 is LNHDA and CDR2 is SQIVND (reference sequence). The CDR3 protein is CASSNDIVKAMNTEAFF. As DNA, the CDR3 is TGTGCCAGTAGTAACGACATTGTAAAAGCCATGAACACTGAAGCTTTCTTT. Using reference TRBV19 and TRBJ1-1 for the parts outside the CDR3, the full variable domain is DGGITQSPKYLFRKEGQNVTLSCEQNLNHDAMYWYRQDPGQGLRLIYYSQIVNDFQKGDIAEGYSVSREKKESFPLTVTSAQKNPTAFYLCASSNDIVKAMNTEAFFGQGTRLTVV.

The chain uses TRBV7-9 and TRBJ1-2; D is unresolved. CDR3 length: 14 amino acids. Germline V gene data show CDR1 as SEHNR and CDR2 as FQNEAQ (reference sequence). V dropped 6 bases and J dropped 4 bases, with 15 bases sitting between them. CDR3 region: CASSSRGQAYGYTF. As DNA, the CDR3 is TGTGCCAGCAGTAGCCGCGGGCAGGCCTATGGCTACACCTTC.

V is TRBV2 and J is TRBJ1-2, with D unresolved. V shed 6 bases and J shed 7 bases, with 12 bases lying between them. Germline CDR1 is SNHLY and CDR2 is FYNNEI. The CDR3 covers 12 residues. The CDR3 here is CASRSDGVGYTF. Here the CDR3 DNA reads TGTGCCAGCAGAAGTGACGGGGTTGGCTACACCTTC.

V usage is TRBV10-3 and J usage is TRBJ2-3; 10 bases line up with TRBD2. Germline V CDR1 and CDR2: ENHRY, SYGVKD. This CDR3 comprises 14 residues. J lost 1 base, V lost 10 bases, and 5 bases had no gene match. CDR3 in DNA: TGTGCCACCATTCTAGCGGGGGGCACAGATACGCAGTATTTT. Protein sequence: CATILAGGTDTQYF.

The V gene is TRBV11-2, the J gene TRBJ2-1; maybe TRBD1 (6 bases). This CDR3 spans 13 amino acids. V gave up 3 bases and J gave up 7 bases, with 10 bases separating them. Germline V gene sequence: CDR1 SGHAT, CDR2 FQNNGV. The CDR3 DNA sequence: TGTGCCAGCAGCTTGATCGGACAGAATGAGCAGTTCTTC. Translation: CASSLIGQNEQFF.

V is TRBV4-3 and J is TRBJ1-1; D may be TRBD1 (6 bases). The V gene's germline CDR1 is LGHNA and CDR2 YSLEER. V was shortened by 4 bases and J by 4 bases, with 16 bases between the two germline ends. There are 15 residues in the CDR3. CDR3 DNA: TGCGCCAGCAGCCCGGTCGGGGGGGCGTCCACTGAAGCTTTCTTT. It specifies CASSPVGGASTEAFF.

This clone was recorded a few times. The chain carries TRBV5-1 and TRBJ1-2, with D maybe TRBD1 (6 bases). The CDR3 is 14 residues long. V was trimmed by 4 bases and J by 3 bases, leaving 13 bases between them. Germline V lookup: CDR1 SGHRS, CDR2 YFSETQ. The CDR3, as DNA: TGCGCCAGCAGCATCGGACAGAAAGACTATGGCTACACCTTC. Protein product: CASSIGQKDYGYTF.

The table lists this clone with a count of one. The chain employs TRBV5-1 and TRBJ1-1; a possible D gene is TRBD1 (5 bases). Trimming removed 7 bases at V and 3 bases at J, with 16 bases between. The length of the CDR3 is 14 residues. The germline V gene encodes CDR1 SGHRS and CDR2 YFSETQ. In DNA, the CDR3 is TGCGCCAGCGGGCCAGGGATGGGATACACTGAAGCTTTCTTT. Protein: CASGPGMGYTEAFF.

The chain joins TRBV3-1 (or the pseudogene TRBV3-2) to TRBJ2-7; 8 bases are shared with TRBD1. CDR1 is LGHDT, CDR2 YNNKEL, per germline (reference sequence). The trim removed 1 base at V and 2 bases at J, leaving 1 base unmatched. This CDR3 contains 14 residues. The CDR3 DNA reads as TGTGCCAGCAGCCAAGGGACAGGGACCTACGAGCAGTACTTC. It yields the protein CASSQGTGTYEQYF.

The chain has TRBV5-1 and TRBJ2-5, with 8 bases matching TRBD2. Germline trimming cut 8 bases from V and 5 bases from J; bases unmatched to any gene: 8. Germline assignment: CDR1 SGHRS and CDR2 YFSETQ. CDR3 length: 13 amino acids. The CDR3 nucleotides read TGCGCCAGTTCTCGGTCGGGGGGGGAGACCCAGTACTTC. Its translation: CASSRSGGETQYF.